The entry below describes one T cell receptor (beta chain). Its target is unknown. Sample time point: newly diagnosed GD, antithyroid drugs for less than 3 months. Preparation of the TCR library used RNA extracted from PBMCs. EDTA tubes held approximately 9 milliliters of peripheral blood from each patient. With 2 bases removed from V and 6 bases from J, the gap between germline ends came to 8 bases. Germline CDR1 is SEHNR and CDR2 is FQNEAQ (reference sequence). This CDR3 has 13 residues. Building the TCR beta libraries relied on iRepertoire HTBI primers, and CDR3 regions underwent Arm-PCR. TCRdb reprocessed the multiplex PCR reads with MiXCR, giving one entry per CDR3 protein. The sample yields about 420,000 distinct CDR3 sequences, about a sixth seen once. This specimen belongs to a study of regulatory T cells in long-lasting Graves disease. The study, taken as a whole, reports: Clonotypes that were public and shared totalled some 2,900 in persistent patients versus over 800 in new patients.

Separately, the same data were catalogued under a study of T cells in Graves' hyperthyroidism and ophthalmopathy. That work states: Patients were excluded for uncontrolled infection, other autoimmune disease, pregnancy or lactation. Researchers ran a first-round RT-PCR on the TCR CDR3 using the HTBI primer set.

This TCR was recovered from a woman younger than 35 with Graves disease. V and J are TRBV7-9 and TRBJ2-1; no reliable D call. The specimen comprised peripheral blood mononuclear cells (PBMCs), sampled at new diagnosis, from a patient treated with antithyroid drugs. The CDR3: CASSLKQPNEQFF. The CDR3 nucleotides read TGTGCCAGCAGCTTAAAGCAACCCAATGAGCAGTTCTTC.